What follows are 31 T cell receptor beta chains derived from one specimen sequenced in a study of shared T cell receptors in the human thymus (dated by TCRdb to the early 2020s). Library prep was done by the immunoSEQ multiplex PCR assay. TCRdb's version of the immuneACCESS table is confined to in-frame rearrangements and falls short of the full clone set. An unresolved V gene accounts for under half of the shortfall where checked; the remainder is of unknown origin. This sample holds more than 550,000 clones; 87% were observed only once. The top ten clones comprise 0.0094% of the sample. These data were also filed under a second study, of human thymus T cells.

The sequenced sample consisted of thymocytes. Receptor source: a boy less than two years old with a congenital heart defect. Donor details come from another sample of the same person, matched by shared clones.

The V call is TRBV29-1, the J call TRBJ1-1; 12 bases are a match to TRBD1. CDR1 and CDR2 from the germline V gene are SQVTM and ANQGSEA. J gave up 1 base and V 3 bases, and 9 bases lay outside the gene matches. The CDR3 is 17 amino acids. CDR3 sequence reads: CSVEGLGQGATNTEAFF. The CDR3, as DNA: TGCAGCGTTGAGGGTCTGGGACAGGGGGCAACGAACACTGAAGCTTTCTTT.

V is TRBV5-4 and J is TRBJ1-2, with TRBD1 matching 7 bases. The CDR3 consists of 14 residues. J lost 3 bases, V lost 6 bases, and 8 bases had no gene match. From germline, CDR1 is SGHNT and CDR2 YYREEE (reference sequence). Here the CDR3 reads CASTQFGTDYGYTF. The CDR3 DNA follows: TGTGCCAGCACCCAATTCGGGACAGACTATGGCTACACCTTC.

The rearrangement uses TRBV9 and TRBJ2-3, with TRBD2 as a possible D gene (5 bases). Germline loops: CDR1 SGDLS, CDR2 YYNGEE. The CDR3 totals 16 residues. Trimming removed 0 bases at V and 6 bases at J, with 17 bases between. The CDR3 nucleotides read TGTGCCAGCAGCGTAGATCGGGTTTCAGTAGCGGATACGCAGTATTTT. Translated, it gives CASSVDRVSVADTQYF.

This sequence joins TRBV19 and TRBJ2-3, with D hard to call. The CDR3 covers 12 residues. V was pared by 5 bases and J by 1 base, with 4 bases between. Germline V gives CDR1 LNHDA, CDR2 SQIVND (reference sequence). The CDR3 here is CASSAGTDTQYF. DNA for the CDR3: TGTGCCAGTAGTGCGGGCACAGATACGCAGTATTTT. The complete variable domain, with remaining parts taken from reference TRBV19 and TRBJ2-3, reads DGGITQSPKYLFRKEGQNVTLSCEQNLNHDAMYWYRQDPGQGLRLIYYSQIVNDFQKGDIAEGYSVSREKKESFPLTVTSAQKNPTAFYLCASSAGTDTQYFGPGTRLTVL.

This clone showed up just a few times. The chain uses TRBV19 and TRBJ1-6; 11 bases line up with TRBD1. The CDR3 runs to 15 residues. Trimming took 5 bases from V and 6 from J; bases not matched to a gene: 3. The germline V gene has CDR1 LNHDA and CDR2 SQIVND (reference sequence). The CDR3 DNA sequence: TGTGCCAGTAGTCCAGGGACAGGGGGTAATTCACCCCTCCACTTT. This sequence encodes CASSPGTGGNSPLHF.

This chain uses TRBV15 with TRBJ2-3; 7 nucleotides match TRBD1. Germline CDR1 reads LNHNV; CDR2 reads YYDKDF (reference sequence). CDR3 length: 14 residues. V shed 5 bases, J shed 6 bases, and the junction held 8 bases outside the gene matches. In DNA, the CDR3 is TGTGCCACCAGCCGATGGACAGGAGCCGATACGCAGTATTTT. This sequence encodes CATSRWTGADTQYF.

This rearrangement joins TRBV9 to TRBJ1-1, with TRBD1 matching over 9 bases. This CDR3 contains 19 residues. Germline V gene sequence: CDR1 SGDLS, CDR2 YYNGEE. V lost 0 bases to trimming and J lost 3 bases; unmatched junction nucleotides: 15. The CDR3 DNA reads as TGTGCCAGCAGCGTAGGTGTGCCGCGGACAGGGGTTTCTGACACTGAAGCTTTCTTT. It translates to CASSVGVPRTGVSDTEAFF.

This chain links TRBV18 with TRBJ2-1; 10 bases agree with TRBD2. The CDR3 totals 18 residues. With 3 bases clipped from V and 7 bases from J, the junction kept 15 bases outside the gene matches. Germline lookup yields CDR1 KGHSH and CDR2 LQKENI. The DNA of the CDR3 is TGTGCCAGCTCACCGGGTTCAACTAGCGGGATCCGGGAGAATGAGCAGTTCTTC. Encoded protein: CASSPGSTSGIRENEQFF.

The chain combines TRBV6-1 with TRBJ1-5, with D unclear. Trimming took 5 bases from V and 0 from J, leaving 11 bases between them. Germline V lookup: CDR1 MNHNS, CDR2 SASEGT. The CDR3 contains 15 residues. CDR3 coding DNA: TGTGCCAGCAGTCCGGCAACAGATAGCAATCAGCCCCAGCATTTT. As protein: CASSPATDSNQPQHF.

J is TRBJ2-3 and V is TRBV5-4; 10 bases align to TRBD1. V lost 4 bases, J lost 3 bases, and 5 bases stayed unmatched. The CDR3 sequence is 15 residues long. Germline CDR1 and CDR2: SGHNT and YYREEE (reference sequence). In DNA, the CDR3 is TGTGCCAGCAGCCAGGACAGGGGGAGAACAGATACGCAGTATTTT. Translation: CASSQDRGRTDTQYF.

This rearrangement joins TRBV6-5 to TRBJ2-7; 9 bases map to TRBD1. Germline V lookup: CDR1 MNHEY, CDR2 SVGAGI. The CDR3 covers 14 residues. Trimming removed 2 bases from V and 7 bases from J; junction bases left unmatched: 6. This chain's CDR3 is CASSYRQGGREQYF. The DNA of the CDR3 is TGTGCCAGCAGTTACCGACAGGGGGGAAGGGAGCAGTACTTC.

The gene calls are TRBV7-3 and TRBJ2-3; 7 bases line up with TRBD1. Germline values: CDR1 SGHTA, CDR2 FQGTGA. The V segment lost 5 bases and the J segment 5 bases; nucleotides outside the gene matches: 10. The CDR3 runs 15 residues. CDR3 in amino acids: CASSTAQGPGDTQYF. CDR3 DNA: TGTGCCAGCAGCACCGCACAGGGGCCGGGAGATACGCAGTATTTT.

J is TRBJ2-5 and V is TRBV7-2; TRBD1 matches 7 bases. The CDR3 consists of 14 residues. V lost 2 bases, J lost 1 base, and 1 base stayed unmatched. Germline-derived CDR1 and CDR2 are SGHTA and FQGNSA. The CDR3, as DNA: TGTGCCAGCAGCTTAACAGGGGTCCAAGAGACCCAGTACTTC. Encoded protein: CASSLTGVQETQYF.

This chain joins TRBV19 and TRBJ1-1; 7 bases map to TRBD1. Trimming removed 0 bases from V and 0 bases from J; junction bases left unmatched: 7. This CDR3 has 17 residues. Germline CDR1 LNHDA, CDR2 SQIVND (reference sequence). As DNA, the CDR3 is TGTGCCAGTAGTATAGATCGACAGGGCTCCATGAACACTGAAGCTTTCTTT. Translation gives CASSIDRQGSMNTEAFF.

The chain recombines TRBV7-9 with TRBJ2-1, with 14 positions matching TRBD2. The V segment lost 4 bases and the J segment 9 bases; nucleotides outside the gene matches: 5. CDR3 length: 15 residues. Germline V CDR1 and CDR2: SEHNR, FQNEAQ (reference sequence). In DNA, the CDR3 is TGTGCCAGCAGCTCCAGACTAGCGGGGGGGAGTGAGCAGTTCTTC. This codes for CASSSRLAGGSEQFF.

This rearrangement joins TRBV29-1 to TRBJ2-5, with TRBD1 matching 7 bases. V was pared by 0 bases and J by 5 bases, with 6 bases of the junction left unmatched. Germline V CDR1 and CDR2: SQVTM, ANQGSEA. This CDR3 contains 14 residues. The CDR3, as DNA: TGCAGCGTTGAAGAGGACAGGCCCTGGGAGACCCAGTACTTC. It is translated as CSVEEDRPWETQYF.

The chain has TRBV2 and TRBJ2-3; D may be TRBD2 (5 bases). This CDR3 is 13 amino acids long. The V end lost 4 bases, the J end lost 2 bases, and 7 bases lay between the germline ends. Germline V gene sequence: CDR1 SNHLY, CDR2 FYNNEI. CDR3 residues: CASSVGITDTQYF. CDR3 sequence (DNA): TGTGCCAGCAGTGTCGGGATCACAGATACGCAGTATTTT.

This chain links TRBV7-2 with TRBJ1-6, with D possibly TRBD1 on 6 matching bases. The CDR3 totals 15 residues. V was pared by 4 bases and J by 7 bases, with 14 bases between. Germline V CDR1 and CDR2: SGHTA, FQGNSA. The DNA of the CDR3 is TGTGCCAGCAGCTCAGACAGGCTAAGGAATTCACCCCTCCACTTT. Protein product: CASSSDRLRNSPLHF.

The chain joins TRBV19 to TRBJ1-1; 8 bases align to TRBD1. The CDR3 runs to 15 residues. Germline CDR1 is LNHDA and CDR2 is SQIVND (reference sequence). The ends lost 5 bases at V and 7 bases at J; junction bases unmatched: 12. DNA for the CDR3: TGTGCCAGTAGTCCCCGGACAGGGACGACGTGTGAAGCTTTCTTT. The encoded protein is CASSPRTGTTCEAFF.

The gene calls are TRBV29-1 and TRBJ2-7, with D possibly being TRBD2 (5 bases). Matching the DNA end better, TRBJ2-5 makes the J call doubtful. The V gene's germline CDR1 is SQVTM and CDR2 ANQGSEA. This CDR3 spans 15 amino acids. The CDR3 nucleotides are TGCAGCGTTCGACCAGAGCGGTTAGGCCAAGAGACCCAGTACTTC. It is translated as CSVRPERLGQETQYF.

CDR3 nucleotides: TGTGCCAGCAAGGAGACTAGCGATTACAATGAGCAGTTCTTC. Translation gives CASKETSDYNEQFF. The V call is TRBV25-1, the J call TRBJ2-1; 8 nucleotides line up with TRBD2. Germline CDR1 and CDR2: MGHDK and SYGVNS. J lost 4 bases, V lost 7 bases, and 6 bases had no gene match. This CDR3 contains 14 residues.

The chain is built from TRBV7-9 and TRBJ1-1; D unresolved. V dropped 1 base and J dropped 1 base, with 10 bases sitting between them. This CDR3 contains 15 residues. Germline CDR1 SEHNR, CDR2 FQNEAQ (reference sequence). DNA for the CDR3: TGTGCCAGCAGCTTAGGGGCGGGCAGGAACACTGAAGCTTTCTTT. This sequence encodes CASSLGAGRNTEAFF.

The V and J genes are TRBV28 and TRBJ1-5; unclear D gene. From germline, CDR1 is MDHEN and CDR2 SYDVKM. The CDR3 consists of 12 residues. The CDR3 DNA sequence: TGTGCATCTGGGCAGTTCAATCAGCCCCAGCATTTT. It codes for CASGQFNQPQHF.

The V gene is TRBV27, the J gene TRBJ2-6, with D possibly matching TRBD1 (5 bases). The germline V gene encodes CDR1 MNHEY and CDR2 SMNVEV (reference sequence). The CDR3 consists of 16 residues. V was shortened by 1 base and J by 1 base, with 8 bases between the two germline ends. The CDR3 reads CASSLFRASGANVLTF. Here the CDR3 DNA reads TGTGCCAGCAGTTTATTCAGGGCATCTGGGGCCAACGTCCTGACTTTC.

The V gene is TRBV6-5, the J gene TRBJ1-2; 10 nucleotides align to TRBD1. J lost 8 bases, V lost 2 bases, and 11 bases had no gene match. The CDR3 totals 16 residues. Germline CDR1 reads MNHEY; CDR2 reads SVGAGI. DNA of the CDR3: TGTGCCAGCAGTTACGAGCCAAAGACAGGGGGCGGCGGCTACACCTTC. Its translation: CASSYEPKTGGGGYTF.

V usage is TRBV7-9 and J usage is TRBJ2-1; 11 nucleotides agree with TRBD2. Germline CDR1 SEHNR, CDR2 FQNEAQ (reference sequence). The CDR3 spans 17 residues. The J segment lost 2 bases and the V segment lost 7 bases, leaving 10 bases of the junction unmatched. In DNA, the CDR3 is TGTGCCAGCATTCCAATCCCGGGACTAGCGGCCTACAATGAGCAGTTCTTC. The encoded protein is CASIPIPGLAAYNEQFF. Looking up the rest from reference TRBV7-9 and TRBJ2-1 gives the full variable domain: DTGVSQNPRHKITKRGQNVTFRCDPISEHNRLYWYRQTLGQGPEFLTYFQNEAQLEKSRLLSDRFSAERPKGSFSTLEIQRTEQGDSAMYLCASIPIPGLAAYNEQFFGPGTRLTVL.

The chain recombines TRBV9 with TRBJ2-3; TRBD2 aligns across 10 bases. V was pared by 4 bases and J by 2 bases, with 4 bases of the junction left unmatched. Per germline, CDR1 SGDLS and CDR2 YYNGEE. This CDR3 has 15 residues. CDR3 DNA: TGTGCCAGCAGCCCCCTAGCGGGAGCCACAGATACGCAGTATTTT. Protein product: CASSPLAGATDTQYF.

The J gene is TRBJ2-2, the V gene TRBV9; 8 bases match TRBD1. V was clipped by 2 bases and J by 0 bases; unmatched bases: 0. CDR1 and CDR2 from the germline V gene are SGDLS and YYNGEE. The CDR3 is 15 residues long. CDR3: CASSVTGANTGELFF. The CDR3 DNA is TGTGCCAGCAGCGTGACAGGGGCGAACACCGGGGAGCTGTTTTTT.

V usage is TRBV15 and J usage is TRBJ2-3; 10 positions agree with TRBD2. This CDR3 region has 19 residues. Germline V gives CDR1 LNHNV, CDR2 YYDKDF (reference sequence). Trimming took 5 bases from V and 0 from J; bases not matched to a gene: 14. As DNA, the CDR3 is TGTGCCACCAGCCGAACTCTAGCGGGGGTCACAACTAGCACAGATACGCAGTATTTT. Its translation: CATSRTLAGVTTSTDTQYF.

The chain recombines TRBV4-3 with TRBJ2-2, with 10 nucleotides matching TRBD2. CDR3 length equals 19 residues. From germline, CDR1 is LGHNA and CDR2 YSLEER. V gave up 0 bases and J gave up 0 bases; unmatched junction bases: 7. CDR3: CASSQDRQRGGSNTGELFF. The CDR3 bases are TGCGCCAGCAGCCAAGATCGGCAGCGGGGGGGCTCGAACACCGGGGAGCTGTTTTTT.

V usage is TRBV28 and J usage is TRBJ1-5; a weak D match, TRBD1 (5 bases). The V gene lost 5 bases and the J gene lost 2 bases, with 19 bases spanning the gap. The CDR3 contains 17 residues. Per the germline V gene, CDR1 is MDHEN and CDR2 is SYDVKM. Written as DNA, the CDR3 is TGTGCCAGCAGTAACGATCGGGGGTTGAGTGGCAATCAGCCCCAGCATTTT. Protein: CASSNDRGLSGNQPQHF. Complete variable domain (other parts from reference TRBV28 and TRBJ1-5): DVKVTQSSRYLVKRTGEKVFLECVQDMDHENMFWYRQDPGLGLRLIYFSYDVKMKEKGDIPEGYSVSREKKERFSLILESASTNQTSMYLCASSNDRGLSGNQPQHFGDGTRLSIL.